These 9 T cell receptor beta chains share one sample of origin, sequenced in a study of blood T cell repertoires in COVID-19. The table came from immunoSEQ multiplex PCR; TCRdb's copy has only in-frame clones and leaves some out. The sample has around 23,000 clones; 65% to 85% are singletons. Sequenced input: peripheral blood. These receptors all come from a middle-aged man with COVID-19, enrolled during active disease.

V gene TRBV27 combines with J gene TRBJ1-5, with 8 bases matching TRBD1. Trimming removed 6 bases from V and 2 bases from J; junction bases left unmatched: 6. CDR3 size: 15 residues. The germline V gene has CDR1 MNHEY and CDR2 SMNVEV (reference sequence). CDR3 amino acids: CASSPLGQGNQPQHF. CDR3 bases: TGTGCCAGCAGCCCTCTGGGACAGGGCAATCAGCCCCAGCATTTT.

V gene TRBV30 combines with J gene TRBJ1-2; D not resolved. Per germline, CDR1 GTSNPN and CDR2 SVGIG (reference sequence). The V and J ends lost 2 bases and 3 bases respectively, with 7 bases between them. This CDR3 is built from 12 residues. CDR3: CAWSPRDYGYTF. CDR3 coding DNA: TGTGCCTGGAGTCCCCGGGACTATGGCTACACCTTC.

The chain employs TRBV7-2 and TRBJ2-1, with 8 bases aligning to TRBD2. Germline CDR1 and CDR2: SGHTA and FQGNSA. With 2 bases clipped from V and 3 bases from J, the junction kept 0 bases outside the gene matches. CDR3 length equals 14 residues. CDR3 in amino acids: CASSLLAGYNEQFF. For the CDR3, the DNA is TGTGCCAGCAGCTTACTAGCGGGCTACAATGAGCAGTTCTTC.

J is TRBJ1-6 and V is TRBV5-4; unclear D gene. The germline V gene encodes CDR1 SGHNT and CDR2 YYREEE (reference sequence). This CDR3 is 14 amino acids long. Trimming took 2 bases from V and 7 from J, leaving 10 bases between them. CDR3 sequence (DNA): TGTGCCAGCAGCTTTAACCCCAGGAATTCACCCCTCCACTTT. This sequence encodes CASSFNPRNSPLHF.

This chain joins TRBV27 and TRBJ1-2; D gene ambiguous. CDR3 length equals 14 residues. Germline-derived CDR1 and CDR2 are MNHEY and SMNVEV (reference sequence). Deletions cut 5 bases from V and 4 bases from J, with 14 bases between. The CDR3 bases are TGTGCCAGCAGTGCCAGTAACCGCTTCTATGGCTACACCTTC. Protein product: CASSASNRFYGYTF.

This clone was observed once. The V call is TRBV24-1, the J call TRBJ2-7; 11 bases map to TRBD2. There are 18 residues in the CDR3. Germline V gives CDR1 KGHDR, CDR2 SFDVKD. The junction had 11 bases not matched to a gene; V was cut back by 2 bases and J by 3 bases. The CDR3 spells CATSDSSRGSGRVYEQYF. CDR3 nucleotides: TGTGCCACCAGTGATTCTTCTCGGGGTAGCGGGAGGGTCTACGAGCAGTACTTC.

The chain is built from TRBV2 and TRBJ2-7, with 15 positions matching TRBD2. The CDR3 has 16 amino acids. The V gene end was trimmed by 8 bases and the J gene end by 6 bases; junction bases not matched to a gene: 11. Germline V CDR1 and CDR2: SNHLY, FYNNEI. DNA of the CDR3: TGTGCCAGCTCCGGACTAGCGGGAGGGCCCAAGGCCGAGCAGTACTTC. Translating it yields CASSGLAGGPKAEQYF. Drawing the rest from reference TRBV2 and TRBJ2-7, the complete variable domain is EPEVTQTPSHQVTQMGQEVILRCVPISNHLYFYWYRQILGQKVEFLVSFYNNEISEKSEIFDDQFSVERPDGSNFTLKIRSTKLEDSAMYFCASSGLAGGPKAEQYFGPGTRLTVT.

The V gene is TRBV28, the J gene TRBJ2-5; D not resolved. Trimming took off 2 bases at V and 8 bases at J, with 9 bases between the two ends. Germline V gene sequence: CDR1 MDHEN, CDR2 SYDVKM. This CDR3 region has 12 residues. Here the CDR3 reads CASSLTVGTQYF. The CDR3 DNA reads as TGTGCCAGCAGTTTAACAGTCGGAACCCAGTACTTC.

CDR3 residues: CASSEFNLWRGKETQYF. CDR3 nucleotide sequence: TGTGCCAGCAGTGAATTCAACCTCTGGCGGGGCAAAGAGACCCAGTACTTC. The rearrangement joins TRBV25-1 to TRBJ2-5; TRBD2 might be the D (6 bases). This CDR3 contains 17 residues. Trimming left V 1 base short and J 3 bases short, with 18 bases between. The germline CDR1 and CDR2 sequences are MGHDK and SYGVNS. Combining the CDR3 with reference TRBV25-1 and TRBJ2-5 gives the whole variable domain EADIYQTPRYLVIGTGKKITLECSQTMGHDKMYWYQQDPGMELHLIHYSYGVNSTEKGDLSSESTVSRIRTEHFPLTLESARPSHTSQYLCASSEFNLWRGKETQYFGPGTRLLVL.